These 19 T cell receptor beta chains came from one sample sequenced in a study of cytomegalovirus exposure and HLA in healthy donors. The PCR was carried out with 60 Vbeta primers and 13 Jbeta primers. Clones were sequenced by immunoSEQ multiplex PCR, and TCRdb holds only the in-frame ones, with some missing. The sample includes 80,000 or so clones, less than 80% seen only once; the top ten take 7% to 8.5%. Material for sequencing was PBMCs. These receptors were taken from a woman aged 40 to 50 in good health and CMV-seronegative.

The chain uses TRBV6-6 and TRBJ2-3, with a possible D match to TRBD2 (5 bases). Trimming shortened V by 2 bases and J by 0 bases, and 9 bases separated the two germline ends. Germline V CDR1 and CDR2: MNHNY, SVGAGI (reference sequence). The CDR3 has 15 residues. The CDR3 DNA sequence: TGTGCCAGCAGTTACACGGAGGCTAGCACAGATACGCAGTATTTT. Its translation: CASSYTEASTDTQYF.

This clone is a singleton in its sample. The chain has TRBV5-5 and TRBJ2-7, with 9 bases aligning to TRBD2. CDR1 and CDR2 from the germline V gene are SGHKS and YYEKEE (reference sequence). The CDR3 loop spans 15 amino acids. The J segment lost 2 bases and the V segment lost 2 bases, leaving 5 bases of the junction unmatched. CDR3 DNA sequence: TGTGCCAGCAGCTTCCTAGCTAGCGGGACCTACGAGCAGTACTTC. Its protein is CASSFLASGTYEQYF. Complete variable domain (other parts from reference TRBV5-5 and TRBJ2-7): DAGVTQSPTHLIKTRGQQVTLRCSPISGHKSVSWYQQVLGQGPQFIFQYYEKEERGRGNFPDRFSARQFPNYSSELNVNALLLGDSALYLCASSFLASGTYEQYFGPGTRLTVT.

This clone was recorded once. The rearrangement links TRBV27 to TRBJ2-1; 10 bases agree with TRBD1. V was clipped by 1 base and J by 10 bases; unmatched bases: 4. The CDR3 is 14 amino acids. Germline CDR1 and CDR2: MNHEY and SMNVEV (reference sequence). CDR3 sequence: CASSLYPTGGEQFF. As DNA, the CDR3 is TGTGCCAGCAGTTTATACCCGACAGGGGGCGAGCAGTTCTTC.

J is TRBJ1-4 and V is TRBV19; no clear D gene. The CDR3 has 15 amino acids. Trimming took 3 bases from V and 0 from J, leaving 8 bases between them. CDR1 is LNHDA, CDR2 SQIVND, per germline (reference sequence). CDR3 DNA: TGTGCCAGTAGTATCCAGACTGCAACTAATGAAAAACTGTTTTTT. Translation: CASSIQTATNEKLFF.

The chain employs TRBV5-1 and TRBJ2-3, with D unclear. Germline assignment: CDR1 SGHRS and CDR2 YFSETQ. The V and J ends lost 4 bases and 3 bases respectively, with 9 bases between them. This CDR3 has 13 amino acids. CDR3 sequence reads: CASSLPATDTQYF. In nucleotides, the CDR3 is TGCGCCAGCAGCCTACCTGCGACAGATACGCAGTATTTT.

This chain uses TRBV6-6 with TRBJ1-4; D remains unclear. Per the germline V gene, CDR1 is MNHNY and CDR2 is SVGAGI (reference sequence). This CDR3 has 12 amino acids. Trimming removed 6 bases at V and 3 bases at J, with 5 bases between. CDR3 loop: CASRRANEKLFF. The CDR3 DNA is TGTGCCAGCAGACGAGCTAATGAAAAACTGTTTTTT.

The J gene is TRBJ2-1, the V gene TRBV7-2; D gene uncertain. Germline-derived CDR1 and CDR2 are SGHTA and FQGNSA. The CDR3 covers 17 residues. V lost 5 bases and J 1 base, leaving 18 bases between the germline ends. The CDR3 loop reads CASSPRIYVPSYNEQFF. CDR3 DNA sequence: TGTGCCAGCAGCCCTCGCATCTATGTACCATCCTACAATGAGCAGTTCTTC.

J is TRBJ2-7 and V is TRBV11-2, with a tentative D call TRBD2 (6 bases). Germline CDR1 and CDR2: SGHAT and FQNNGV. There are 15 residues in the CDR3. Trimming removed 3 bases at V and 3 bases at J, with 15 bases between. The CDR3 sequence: CASSFRTTGVYEQYF. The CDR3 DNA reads TGTGCCAGCAGCTTTAGGACGACGGGGGTCTACGAGCAGTACTTC.

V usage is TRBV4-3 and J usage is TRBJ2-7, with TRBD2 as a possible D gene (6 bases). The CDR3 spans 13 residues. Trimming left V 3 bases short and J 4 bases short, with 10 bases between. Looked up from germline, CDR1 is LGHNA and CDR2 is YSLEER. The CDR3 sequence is CASSQLRGYEQYF. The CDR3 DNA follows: TGCGCCAGCAGCCAGTTGCGGGGTTACGAGCAGTACTTC.

CDR3 loop: CSVGRIQQETQYF. CDR3 nucleotide sequence: TGCAGCGTTGGGCGGATTCAACAAGAGACCCAGTACTTC. J is TRBJ2-5 and V is TRBV29-1; D gene uncertain. The V and J ends lost 4 bases and 2 bases respectively, with 11 bases between them. The germline V gene encodes CDR1 SQVTM and CDR2 ANQGSEA. This CDR3 contains 13 residues.

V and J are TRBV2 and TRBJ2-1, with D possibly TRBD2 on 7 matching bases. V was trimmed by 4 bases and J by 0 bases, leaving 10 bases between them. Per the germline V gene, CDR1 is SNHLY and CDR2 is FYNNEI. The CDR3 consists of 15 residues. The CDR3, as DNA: TGTGCCAGCAGTGGCGGGGGCAGCTCCTACAATGAGCAGTTCTTC. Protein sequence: CASSGGGSSYNEQFF. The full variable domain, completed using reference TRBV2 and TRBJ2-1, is EPEVTQTPSHQVTQMGQEVILRCVPISNHLYFYWYRQILGQKVEFLVSFYNNEISEKSEIFDDQFSVERPDGSNFTLKIRSTKLEDSAMYFCASSGGGSSYNEQFFGPGTRLTVL.

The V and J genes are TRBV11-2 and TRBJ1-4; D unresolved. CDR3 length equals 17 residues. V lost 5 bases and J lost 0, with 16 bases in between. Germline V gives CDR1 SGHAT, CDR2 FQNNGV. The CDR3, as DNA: TGTGCCAGCAGCCGAGGGCAGACGATTGCAACTAATGAAAAACTGTTTTTT. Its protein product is CASSRGQTIATNEKLFF. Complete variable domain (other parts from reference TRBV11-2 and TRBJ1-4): EAGVAQSPRYKIIEKRQSVAFWCNPISGHATLYWYQQILGQGPKLLIQFQNNGVVDDSQLPKDRFSAERLKGVDSTLKIQPAKLEDSAVYLCASSRGQTIATNEKLFFGSGTQLSVL.

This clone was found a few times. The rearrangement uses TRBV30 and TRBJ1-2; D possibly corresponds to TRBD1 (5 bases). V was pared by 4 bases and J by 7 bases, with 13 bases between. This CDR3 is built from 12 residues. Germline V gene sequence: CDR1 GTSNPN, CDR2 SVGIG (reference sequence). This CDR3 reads CAWIQAGGGYTF. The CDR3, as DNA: TGTGCCTGGATACAGGCAGGCGGTGGCTACACCTTC.

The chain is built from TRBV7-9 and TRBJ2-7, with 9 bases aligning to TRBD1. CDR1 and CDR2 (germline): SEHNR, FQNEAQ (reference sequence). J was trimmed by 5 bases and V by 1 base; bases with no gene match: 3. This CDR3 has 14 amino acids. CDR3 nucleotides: TGTGCCAGCAGCTTAGTCCGGACAGGGGACGAGCAGTACTTC. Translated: CASSLVRTGDEQYF.

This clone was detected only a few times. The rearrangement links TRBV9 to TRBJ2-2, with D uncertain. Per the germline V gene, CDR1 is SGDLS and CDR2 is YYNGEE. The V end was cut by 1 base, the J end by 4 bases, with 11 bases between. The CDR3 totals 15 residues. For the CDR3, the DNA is TGTGCCAGCAGCGTAAACGTGGCGGCCACCGGGGAGCTGTTTTTT. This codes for CASSVNVAATGELFF.

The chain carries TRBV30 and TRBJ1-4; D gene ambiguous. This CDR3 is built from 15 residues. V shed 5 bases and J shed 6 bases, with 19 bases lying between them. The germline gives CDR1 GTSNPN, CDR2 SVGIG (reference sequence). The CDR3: CAWGMLDSRDEKLFF. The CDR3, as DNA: TGTGCCTGGGGTATGTTGGACTCAAGAGATGAAAAACTGTTTTTT.

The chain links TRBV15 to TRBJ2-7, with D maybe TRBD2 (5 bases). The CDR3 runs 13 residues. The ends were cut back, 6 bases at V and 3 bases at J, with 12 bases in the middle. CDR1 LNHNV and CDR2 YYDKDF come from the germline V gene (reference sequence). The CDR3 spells CATSEGLHYEQYF. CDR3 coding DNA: TGTGCCACCAGTGAAGGACTTCACTACGAGCAGTACTTC.

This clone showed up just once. The CDR3 nucleotides are TGCGCCAGCAGTCCGGCTAGCGGGATTGGCACAGATACGCAGTATTTT. Its translation is CASSPASGIGTDTQYF. This chain uses TRBV10-2 with TRBJ2-3; 9 nucleotides agree with TRBD2. The CDR3 extends over 16 amino acids. Germline lookup yields CDR1 WSHSY and CDR2 SAAADI. J was trimmed by 1 base and V by 5 bases; bases with no gene match: 7.

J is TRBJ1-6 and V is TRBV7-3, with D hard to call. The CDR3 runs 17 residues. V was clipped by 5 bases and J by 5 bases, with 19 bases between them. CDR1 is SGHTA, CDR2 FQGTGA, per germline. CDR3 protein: CASSAIVGQTNNSPLHF. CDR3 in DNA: TGTGCCAGCAGCGCTATAGTGGGCCAGACAAATAATTCACCCCTCCACTTT.